The 20 T cell receptor beta chains below come from one sample, sequenced in a study of glioma-infiltrating T cells. Amplification of TCR alpha and beta CDR3 regions from RNA used iRepertoire nested multiplex PCR. TCRdb itself ran the multiplex PCR reads through MiXCR, one entry per CDR3 protein. Among 17,000 or so distinct CDR3 sequences listed, 55% to 70% were seen once. What was sequenced was glioma tissue, nonneoplastic brain tissue, or PBMCs (not recorded which). Receptors originate from a human donor with low-grade glioma or glioblastoma, undergoing nonglioma brain surgery, or in good health (not recorded which).

V usage is TRBV27 and J usage is TRBJ2-1, with 7 bases identical to TRBD2. The CDR3 totals 16 residues. CDR1 MNHEY and CDR2 SMNVEV come from the germline V gene (reference sequence). Losses at the gene ends were 4 bases for V and 6 bases for J; bases not matched to a gene: 12. CDR3: CASSSSEGRAFNEQFF. Written as DNA, the CDR3 is TGTGCCAGCAGTTCCTCTGAGGGGAGGGCCTTCAATGAGCAGTTCTTC.

The rearrangement uses TRBV20-1 and TRBJ2-7; D ambiguous. Germline V gene lookup returns CDR1 DFQATT and CDR2 SNEGSKA (reference sequence). V was pared by 3 bases and J by 7 bases, with 13 bases between. This CDR3 spans 12 amino acids. The CDR3 protein is CSARDDGREQYF. For the CDR3, the DNA is TGCAGTGCTAGGGATGACGGGCGAGAGCAGTACTTC.

The chain is built from TRBV12-3 or TRBV12-4 and TRBJ2-3, with D uncertain. There are 15 residues in the CDR3. The germline V and J ends were trimmed by 3 bases and 3 bases, with 13 bases remaining between them. This CDR3 is CASSFSALGTDTQYF. The DNA for the CDR3 is TGTGCCAGCAGTTTCTCCGCCCTGGGGACAGATACGCAGTATTTT.

The V and J genes are TRBV25-1 and TRBJ1-1, with a tentative D call TRBD1 (5 bases). The CDR3 runs to 15 residues. Trimming removed 5 bases from V and 3 bases from J, with 16 bases in between. CDR1 and CDR2 from the germline V gene are MGHDK and SYGVNS. The CDR3 region is CASSQQSGGYTEAFF. The CDR3, as DNA: TGTGCCAGCAGTCAACAGTCTGGGGGGTACACTGAAGCTTTCTTT.

Note on this clonotype: A read error may account for a junction end that differs from germline. The chain combines TRBV7-3 with TRBJ1-6; D ambiguous. Germline lookup yields CDR1 SGHTA and CDR2 FQGTGA. This CDR3 spans 13 amino acids. The CDR3 loop is CASSLSRSSHLHF. Written as DNA, the CDR3 is TGTGCCAGCAGCTTATCCAGGAGTTCACACCTCCACTTT.

In its sample, this clonotype was seen a few times. This chain links TRBV2 with TRBJ1-3; no reliable D call. The CDR3 extends over 16 amino acids. V was shortened by 4 bases and J by 2 bases, with 15 bases between the two germline ends. Germline V gene sequence: CDR1 SNHLY, CDR2 FYNNEI. The CDR3 here is CASSARRGGAGNTIYF. In DNA form, the CDR3 reads TGTGCCAGCAGTGCCCGTCGGGGTGGCGCTGGAAACACCATATATTTT. Full variable domain (rest looked up from reference TRBV2 and TRBJ1-3): EPEVTQTPSHQVTQMGQEVILRCVPISNHLYFYWYRQILGQKVEFLVSFYNNEISEKSEIFDDQFSVERPDGSNFTLKIRSTKLEDSAMYFCASSARRGGAGNTIYFGEGSWLTVV.

This rearrangement joins TRBV19 to TRBJ2-6; no definite D call. The CDR3 has 15 residues. V lost 1 base and J 2 bases, leaving 6 bases between the germline ends. Germline-derived CDR1 and CDR2 are LNHDA and SQIVND (reference sequence). CDR3 loop: CASSIVETGANVLTF. The CDR3 DNA reads TGTGCCAGTAGTATAGTCGAAACTGGGGCCAACGTCCTGACTTTC.

The chain carries TRBV6-5 and TRBJ2-5; TRBD1 aligns across 7 bases. The V gene's germline CDR1 is MNHEY and CDR2 SVGAGI. The CDR3 loop spans 17 amino acids. V lost 2 bases, J lost 1 base, and 10 bases stayed unmatched. DNA of the CDR3: TGTGCCAGCAGTTACCGGGTACGGGACAGCCTCCAAGAGACCCAGTACTTC. This codes for CASSYRVRDSLQETQYF.

The chain links TRBV28 to TRBJ1-5; D uncertain. The V gene lost 2 bases and the J gene lost 7 bases, with 6 bases spanning the gap. Germline lookup yields CDR1 MDHEN and CDR2 SYDVKM. This CDR3 comprises 12 residues. The CDR3 nucleotides read TGTGCCAGCAGTTTAGGGTTGCAGCCCCAGCATTTT. It specifies CASSLGLQPQHF.

The gene calls are TRBV20-1 and TRBJ2-7; TRBD2 aligns across 11 bases. CDR3 length: 14 residues. Germline-derived CDR1 and CDR2 are DFQATT and SNEGSKA (reference sequence). The V gene end was trimmed by 6 bases and the J gene end by 3 bases; junction bases not matched to a gene: 7. The CDR3 DNA sequence: TGCAGTGCCCCAGGGGGACTAGCGGACTACGAGCAGTACTTC. Protein product: CSAPGGLADYEQYF.

The chain is built from TRBV5-1 and TRBJ2-5; weak D call: TRBD1 (5 bases). V lost 2 bases to trimming and J lost 4 bases, with 12 bases between them. CDR1 and CDR2 (germline): SGHRS, YFSETQ. The CDR3 runs 14 residues. The CDR3 region is CASSFMDMLETQYF. The CDR3 DNA reads as TGCGCCAGCAGCTTCATGGACATGCTAGAGACCCAGTACTTC.

This chain links TRBV4-1 with TRBJ1-1, with no clear D. The ends were cut back, 4 bases at V and 0 bases at J, with 12 bases in the middle. The V gene's germline CDR1 is MGHRA and CDR2 YSYEKL. The CDR3 extends over 15 amino acids. The CDR3 is CASSPMGWMNTEAFF. In DNA, the CDR3 is TGCGCCAGCAGCCCGATGGGGTGGATGAACACTGAAGCTTTCTTT.

J is TRBJ1-2 and V is TRBV30, with 7 bases identical to TRBD1. Germline CDR1 GTSNPN, CDR2 SVGIG (reference sequence). Losses at the gene ends were 2 bases for V and 5 bases for J; bases not matched to a gene: 11. The CDR3 loop spans 15 amino acids. The CDR3, as DNA: TGTGCCTGGAGTCTTCTGGGGGGGACAGCGTATGGCTACACCTTC. Encoded protein: CAWSLLGGTAYGYTF.

The V and J genes are TRBV6-4 and TRBJ1-2; D gene uncertain. Trimming left V 0 bases short and J 4 bases short, with 6 bases between. Per germline, CDR1 MRHNA and CDR2 SNTAGT. The CDR3 is 13 residues long. CDR3 DNA: TGTGCCAGCAGTGACTCGGGTAGCTATGGCTACACCTTC. It codes for CASSDSGSYGYTF.

There are many counts of this clonotype. This chain links TRBV6-1 with TRBJ2-1, with unresolved D. Germline-derived CDR1 and CDR2 are MNHNS and SASEGT. There are 16 residues in the CDR3. V was shortened by 5 bases and J by 2 bases, with 16 bases between the two germline ends. DNA for the CDR3: TGTGCCAGCAGTCCACCTGATGGGCCGCCCTACAATGAGCAGTTCTTC. Its protein product is CASSPPDGPPYNEQFF.

A single count supports this clonotype. This chain links TRBV28 with TRBJ2-5, with D perhaps being TRBD1 or TRBD2 (5 bases each). V shed 4 bases and J shed 5 bases, with 14 bases lying between them. This CDR3 contains 14 residues. In germline, CDR1 is MDHEN, CDR2 SYDVKM. The CDR3 spells CASSSAGTWETQYF. In nucleotides, the CDR3 is TGTGCCAGCAGTTCCGCCGGGACCTGGGAGACCCAGTACTTC.

This clonotype was counted only a few times. A read error is possible here, since a much larger clone lies one base away. CDR3 sequence reads: CASSERTSDQPQHF. The CDR3 DNA follows: TGTGCCAGCAGTGAAAGGACCAGCGATCAGCCCCAGCATTTT. The genes are TRBV2 and TRBJ1-5; no reliable D call. V lost 2 bases and J 5 bases, leaving 10 bases between the germline ends. From germline, CDR1 is SNHLY and CDR2 FYNNEI. This CDR3 comprises 14 residues.

V gene TRBV28 combines with J gene TRBJ1-1; the D gene is possibly TRBD1 (6 bases). The CDR3 spans 14 residues. CDR1 and CDR2 from the germline V gene are MDHEN and SYDVKM. V lost 6 bases to trimming and J lost 4 bases, with 15 bases between them. CDR3 amino acids: CASSRRGASTEAFF. The CDR3 nucleotides are TGTGCCAGCAGCAGAAGGGGGGCCAGCACTGAAGCTTTCTTT.

The genes are TRBV6-1 and TRBJ1-5; D unclear. The CDR3 is 13 residues long. Germline CDR1 and CDR2: MNHNS and SASEGT. V was cut by 7 bases and J by 8 bases, with 15 bases left in between. In DNA form, the CDR3 reads TGTGCCAGCAAGCAATGGAGCGGAGAGCCCCAGCATTTT. Amino acid sequence: CASKQWSGEPQHF.

This clonotype ranks as medium-sized. This sequence joins TRBV7-9 and TRBJ1-1, with D uncertain. V was pared by 1 base and J by 8 bases, with 11 bases between. The CDR3 contains 13 residues. CDR1 and CDR2 (germline): SEHNR, FQNEAQ (reference sequence). CDR3 in amino acids: CASSLGSSREAFF. DNA of the CDR3: TGTGCCAGCAGCTTAGGTTCAAGCAGAGAAGCTTTCTTT.